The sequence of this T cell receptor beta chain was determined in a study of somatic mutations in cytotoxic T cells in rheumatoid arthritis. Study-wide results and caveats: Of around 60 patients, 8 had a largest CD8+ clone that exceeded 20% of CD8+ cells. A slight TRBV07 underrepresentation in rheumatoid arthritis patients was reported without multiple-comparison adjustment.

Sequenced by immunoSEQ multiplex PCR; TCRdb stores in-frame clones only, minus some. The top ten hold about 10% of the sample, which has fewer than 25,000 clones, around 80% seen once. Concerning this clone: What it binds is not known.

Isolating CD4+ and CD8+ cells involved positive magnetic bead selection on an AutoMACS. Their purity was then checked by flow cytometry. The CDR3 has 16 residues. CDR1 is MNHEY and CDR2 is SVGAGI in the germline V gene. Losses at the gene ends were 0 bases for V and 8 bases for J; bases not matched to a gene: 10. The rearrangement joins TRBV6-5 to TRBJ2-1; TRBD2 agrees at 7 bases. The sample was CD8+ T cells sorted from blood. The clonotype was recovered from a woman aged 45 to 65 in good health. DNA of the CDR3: TGTGCCAGCAGTTACTCGGCTAGCGGCAATTGGGATGAGCAGTTCTTC. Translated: CASSYSASGNWDEQFF.